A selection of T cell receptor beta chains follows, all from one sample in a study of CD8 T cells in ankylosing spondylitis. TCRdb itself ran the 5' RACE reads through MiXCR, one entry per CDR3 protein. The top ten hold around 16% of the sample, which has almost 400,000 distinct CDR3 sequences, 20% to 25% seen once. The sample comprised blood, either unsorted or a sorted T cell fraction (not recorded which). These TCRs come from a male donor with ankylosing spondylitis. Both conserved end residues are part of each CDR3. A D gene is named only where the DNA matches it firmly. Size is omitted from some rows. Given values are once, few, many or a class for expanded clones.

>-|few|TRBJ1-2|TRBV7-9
CASSLQRNYGYTF
TGTGCCAGCAGCTTACAGAGGAACTATGGCTACACCTTC
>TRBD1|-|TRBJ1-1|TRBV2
CASTRGQVVTEAFF
TGTGCCAGCACGAGGGGGCAAGTTGTTACTGAAGCTTTCTTT
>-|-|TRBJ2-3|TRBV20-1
CSASRGRWTREFTQYF
TGCAGTGCTAGCCGGGGTCGATGGACGAGAGAATTTACGCAGTATTTT
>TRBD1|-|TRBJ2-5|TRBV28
CASRSGGTGGETQYF
TGTGCCAGCAGAAGTGGGGGGACAGGGGGGGAGACCCAGTACTTC
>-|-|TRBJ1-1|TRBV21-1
CASIFNTEAFF
TGTGCCAGCATCTTCAACACTGAAGCTTTCTTT
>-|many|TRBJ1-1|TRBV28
CASSPSILNTEAFF
TGTGCCAGCAGTCCGTCCATCTTAAACACTGAAGCTTTCTTT
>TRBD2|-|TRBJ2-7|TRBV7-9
CASSFGRLREQYF
TGTGCCAGCAGCTTCGGGAGGCTTCGCGAGCAGTACTTC
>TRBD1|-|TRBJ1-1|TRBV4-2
CASSPTQDRGNTEAFF
TGTGCCAGCAGCCCGACCCAGGACAGGGGGAACACTGAAGCTTTCTTT
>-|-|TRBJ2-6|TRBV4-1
CASSHLGLAIISGANVLTF
TGCGCCAGCAGCCATTTAGGTCTAGCAATAATCTCTGGGGCCAACGTCCTGACTTTC
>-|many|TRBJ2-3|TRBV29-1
CSVSPEDTQYF
TGCAGCGTTTCGCCCGAGGATACGCAGTATTTT
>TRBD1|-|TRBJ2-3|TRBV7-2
CASSYDRVIDTQYF
TGTGCCAGCAGCTACGACAGGGTGATAGATACGCAGTATTTT
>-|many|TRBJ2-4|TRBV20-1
CSARGLSTGRAKNIQYF
TGCAGTGCTAGAGGGTTGTCGACTGGACGGGCCAAAAACATTCAGTACTTC
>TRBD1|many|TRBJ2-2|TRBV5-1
CASAGTVNTGELFF
TGCGCCAGCGCCGGGACAGTTAACACCGGGGAGCTGTTTTTT
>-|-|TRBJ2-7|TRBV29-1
CSVVGLAAVYEQYF
TGCAGCGTTGTCGGCCTCGCCGCCGTTTACGAGCAGTACTTC
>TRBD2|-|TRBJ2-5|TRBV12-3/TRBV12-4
CASSLAAGEYQETQYF
TGTGCCAGCAGTTTAGCAGCGGGAGAGTACCAAGAGACCCAGTACTTC
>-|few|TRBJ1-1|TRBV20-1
CSARDPSAIEAFF
TGCAGTGCTAGAGATCCCTCGGCTATTGAAGCTTTCTTT
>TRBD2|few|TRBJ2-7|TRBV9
CASSDGTTNF
TGTGCCAGCAGCGACGGGACTACCAACTTC
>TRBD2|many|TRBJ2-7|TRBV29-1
CSARLAGYYEQYF
TGCAGCGCAAGACTAGCAGGGTACTACGAGCAGTACTTC
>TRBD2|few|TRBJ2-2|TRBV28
CASSPAGRSTGELFF
TGTGCCAGCAGTCCAGCGGGAAGATCCACCGGGGAGCTGTTTTTT
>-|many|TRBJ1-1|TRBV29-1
CSVAGQLNTEAFF
TGCAGCGTTGCAGGACAGCTGAACACTGAAGCTTTCTTT
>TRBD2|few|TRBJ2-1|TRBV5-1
CASSAGGTSPRNEQFF
TGCGCCAGCAGCGCCGGCGGGACTAGCCCTCGCAATGAGCAGTTCTTC
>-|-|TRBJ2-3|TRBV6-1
CASSEMTSTDTQYF
TGTGCCAGCAGTGAGATGACAAGCACAGATACGCAGTATTTT
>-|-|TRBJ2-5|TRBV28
CASSPALGLQETQYF
TGTGCCAGCAGTCCGGCGCTGGGGCTGCAAGAGACCCAGTACTTC
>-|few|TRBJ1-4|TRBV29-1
CSVGRAINEKLFF
TGCAGCGTTGGAAGGGCCATTAATGAAAAACTGTTTTTT
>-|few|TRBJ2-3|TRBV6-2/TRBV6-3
CASNIQGWDTQYF
TGTGCCAGCAATATACAGGGTTGGGATACGCAGTATTTT
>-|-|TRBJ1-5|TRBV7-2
CASSLVRPGNQPQHF
TGTGCCAGCAGCTTAGTACGTCCTGGCAATCAGCCCCAGCATTTT
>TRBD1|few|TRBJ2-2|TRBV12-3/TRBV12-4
CASRGDRVVTGELFF
TGTGCCAGCAGGGGGGACAGGGTAGTAACCGGGGAGCTGTTTTTT
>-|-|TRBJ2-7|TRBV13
CASSPPTRASEQYF
TGTGCCAGCAGCCCACCGACTAGAGCTAGCGAGCAGTACTTC
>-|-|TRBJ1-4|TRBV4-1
CASSQRTSNEKLFF
TGCGCCAGCAGCCAGCGGACGTCGAATGAAAAACTGTTTTTT
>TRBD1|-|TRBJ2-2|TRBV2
CASRRDSPYTGELFF
TGTGCCAGTCGACGGGACAGCCCATACACCGGGGAGCTGTTTTTT
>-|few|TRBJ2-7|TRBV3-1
CASSQDFGREDEQYF
TGTGCCAGCAGCCAAGATTTCGGGAGAGAGGACGAGCAGTACTTC
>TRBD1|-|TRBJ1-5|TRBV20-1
CSASQGANQPQHF
TGCAGTGCTAGTCAGGGGGCAAATCAGCCCCAGCATTTT
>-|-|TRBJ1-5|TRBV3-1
CASSQDAEAFWPQHF
TGTGCCAGCAGCCAAGATGCGGAGGCCTTTTGGCCCCAGCATTTT
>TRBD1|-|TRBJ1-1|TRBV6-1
CASSLTGGITEAFF
TGTGCCAGCAGCTTGACAGGGGGTATCACTGAAGCTTTCTTT
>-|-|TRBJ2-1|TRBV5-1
CASRLTWGSYNEQFF
TGCGCCAGCCGTCTCACTTGGGGATCCTACAATGAGCAGTTCTTC
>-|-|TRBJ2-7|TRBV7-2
CASSARAFGEQYF
TGTGCCAGCAGCGCCCGCGCGTTCGGGGAGCAGTACTTC
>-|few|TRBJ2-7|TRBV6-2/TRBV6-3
CASLGSGNIYEQYF
TGTGCCAGCCTTGGATCAGGGAACATCTACGAGCAGTACTTC
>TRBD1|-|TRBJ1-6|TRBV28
CASSFTGDNSPLHF
TGTGCCAGCAGTTTCACAGGGGATAATTCACCCCTCCACTTT
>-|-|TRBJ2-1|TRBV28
CASHRAGSSSYNEQFF
TGTGCCAGCCACAGGGCAGGCTCTAGCTCCTACAATGAGCAGTTCTTC
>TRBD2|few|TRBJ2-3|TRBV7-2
CASSLHGTSGTDTQYF
TGTGCCAGCAGCTTACATGGGACTAGCGGCACAGATACGCAGTATTTT
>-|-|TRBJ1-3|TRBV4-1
CASSQILGTDGGNTIYF
TGCGCCAGCAGCCAAATTCTCGGGACCGACGGTGGAAACACCATATATTTT
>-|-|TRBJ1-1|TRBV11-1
CASSFSDGAGTEAFF
TGTGCCAGCAGCTTCTCGGACGGGGCCGGCACTGAAGCTTTCTTT
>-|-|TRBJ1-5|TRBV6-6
CASSYSTDQPQHF
TGTGCCAGCAGTTACTCTACAGATCAGCCCCAGCATTTT
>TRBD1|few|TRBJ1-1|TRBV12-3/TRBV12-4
CASSFSRGTEAFF
TGTGCCAGCAGTTTTAGCAGGGGGACTGAAGCTTTCTTT
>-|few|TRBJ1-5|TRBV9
CASSTHPGNQPQHF
TGTGCCAGCAGCACTCACCCGGGGAATCAGCCCCAGCATTTT
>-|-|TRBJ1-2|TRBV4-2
CASSQANDNRRYGYTF
TGTGCCAGCAGCCAAGCGAATGACAATCGCCGCTATGGCTACACCTTC